In its sample, the clone carrying this T cell receptor (beta chain) was seen a few times. J was trimmed by 5 bases and V by 0 bases; bases with no gene match: 7. The CDR3 loop spans 16 amino acids. CDR1 is SGHDN and CDR2 is FVKESK in the germline V gene. This sample was taken from a study of blood T cell repertoires in COVID-19. As for the study in general: Samples taken during acute and convalescent COVID-19 were collected in the United States, Italy and Spain. Nucleic acid was either cDNA or gDNA, and it came from T cells, B-cell-depleted T cells, or PBMCs.

In the original processing: Cell counts per sample came from amplifying reference gene primers. Assay: immunoSEQ multiplex PCR; the TCRdb copy retains only in-frame clones and omits some. The V and J calls and clone size come from that table; D and trimming were worked out from the DNA. The sample lists roughly 100,000 clones; 71% were seen once. The genes are TRBV14 and TRBJ1-1; TRBD1 aligns across 9 bases. This TCR was recovered from a human donor with acute or convalescent COVID-19. The donor label of this sample is uncertain. The specimen was peripheral blood. The CDR3 region has the DNA TGTGCCAGCAGCCAAGAAGGGACAGGGACTTTTACTGAAGCTTTCTTT. Translation: CASSQEGTGTFTEAFF.